These 18 T cell receptor beta chains were all obtained from the same sample, sequenced in a study of human T cells and chemical hapten exposure. One entry per CDR3 protein results from TCRdb running MiXCR on the 5' RACE reads. The sample holds under 85,000 distinct CDR3 sequences, 6.5% to 8.5% seen once. Before extraction, the whole blood was not fractionated, and total RNA was taken from it. The receptors originated from a male donor in good health.

This chain connects TRBV12-3 or TRBV12-4 to TRBJ1-5; maybe TRBD1 (6 bases). V lost 4 bases and J 2 bases, leaving 15 bases between the germline ends. The CDR3 is 16 amino acids. The CDR3 sequence is CASSSHQGNGNQPQHF. CDR3 coding DNA: TGTGCCAGCAGTTCTCATCAGGGGAATGGCAATCAGCCCCAGCATTTT.

The sample holds many counts of this clonotype. The chain joins TRBV4-2 to TRBJ2-7; TRBD1 aligns across 9 bases. The CDR3 length is 18 residues. V lost 0 bases to trimming and J lost 1 base; unmatched junction nucleotides: 10. Looked up from germline, CDR1 is LGHNA and CDR2 is YNFKEQ. CDR3 DNA: TGTGCCAGCAGCCAAGAGGGGGGACGACAGGGGGGTTCCTACGAGCAGTACTTC. Translating it yields CASSQEGGRQGGSYEQYF.

At least ten counts were recorded for this clonotype. The chain couples TRBV7-9 to TRBJ2-7; the match to TRBD2 covers 11 bases. The CDR3 has 15 amino acids. The trim removed 5 bases at V and 3 bases at J, leaving 6 bases unmatched. From germline, CDR1 is SEHNR and CDR2 FQNEAQ (reference sequence). CDR3 loop: CASSPRLAGIYEQYF. The CDR3 region has the DNA TGTGCCAGCAGCCCCCGACTAGCGGGAATCTACGAGCAGTACTTC. Combining the CDR3 with reference TRBV7-9 and TRBJ2-7 gives the whole variable domain DTGVSQNPRHKITKRGQNVTFRCDPISEHNRLYWYRQTLGQGPEFLTYFQNEAQLEKSRLLSDRFSAERPKGSFSTLEIQRTEQGDSAMYLCASSPRLAGIYEQYFGPGTRLTVT.

This clonotype showed up just a few times. The V and J genes are TRBV9 and TRBJ1-3; perhaps TRBD1 as D (6 bases). The ends were cut back, 0 bases at V and 0 bases at J, with 10 bases in the middle. CDR1 is SGDLS and CDR2 is YYNGEE in the germline V gene. This CDR3 spans 16 amino acids. DNA for the CDR3: TGTGCCAGCAGCGTAGCCCCGGACAGCTCTGGAAACACCATATATTTT. This encodes CASSVAPDSSGNTIYF.

This clonotype appeared a few times. The rearrangement joins TRBV2 to TRBJ2-3; D not resolved. The CDR3 spans 14 residues. Germline CDR1 reads SNHLY; CDR2 reads FYNNEI. Trimming removed 2 bases from V and 0 bases from J, with 6 bases in between. The CDR3 spells CASSELVSTDTQYF. The CDR3 DNA sequence: TGTGCCAGCAGTGAACTAGTTAGCACAGATACGCAGTATTTT.

This clonotype was seen ten or more times. The chain links TRBV2 to TRBJ2-3, with 11 bases identical to TRBD2. The CDR3 is 16 residues long. With V trimmed by 4 bases and J by 5 bases, 8 bases remained unmatched. Germline CDR1 reads SNHLY; CDR2 reads FYNNEI. The CDR3 spells CASSGQLAGERDTQYF. The CDR3 coding sequence is TGTGCCAGCAGTGGCCAACTAGCGGGAGAAAGAGATACGCAGTATTTT.

This clonotype occurred a few times. The chain has TRBV6-6 and TRBJ1-5; maybe TRBD1 (5 bases). CDR1 and CDR2 (germline): MNHNY, SVGAGI (reference sequence). Trimming stripped 2 bases from V and 1 base from J, with 6 bases between. The CDR3 length is 14 residues. The CDR3 sequence is CASSYRGSNQPQHF. For the CDR3, the DNA is TGTGCCAGCAGTTACAGGGGAAGCAATCAGCCCCAGCATTTT.

The chain couples TRBV5-4 to TRBJ2-5, with D possibly matching TRBD2 (5 bases). Germline CDR1 SGHNT, CDR2 YYREEE (reference sequence). V shed 3 bases and J shed 0 bases, with 18 bases lying between them. The CDR3 loop spans 17 amino acids. CDR3 in amino acids: CASSSTWTGGDQETQYF. As DNA, the CDR3 is TGTGCCAGCAGCTCAACCTGGACTGGAGGTGACCAAGAGACCCAGTACTTC.

There are a few counts of this clonotype. The chain joins TRBV6-5 to TRBJ1-2, with D perhaps TRBD1 (5 bases). Germline CDR1 MNHEY, CDR2 SVGAGI. V lost 0 bases, J lost 2 bases, and 10 bases lay in between. The CDR3 extends over 15 amino acids. DNA of the CDR3: TGTGCCAGCAGTTACTCCCCACAGGAAAACTATGGCTACACCTTC. Its protein product is CASSYSPQENYGYTF.

This rearrangement joins TRBV3-1 to TRBJ2-2, with 10 bases aligning to TRBD2. The CDR3 consists of 16 residues. J was trimmed by 9 bases and V by 1 base; bases with no gene match: 8. CDR1 LGHDT and CDR2 YNNKEL come from the germline V gene (reference sequence). CDR3 sequence reads: CASSQGPSGRDRELFF. The CDR3 coding sequence is TGTGCCAGCAGCCAAGGCCCCAGCGGGAGGGACCGGGAGCTGTTTTTT.

A few counts support this clonotype. The genes are TRBV12-3 or TRBV12-4 and TRBJ1-1; D remains ambiguous. The V gene lost 5 bases and the J gene lost 3 bases, with 13 bases spanning the gap. This CDR3 is 14 amino acids long. The CDR3 here is CASSNQPGYTEAFF. In DNA form, the CDR3 reads TGTGCCAGCAGTAACCAACCGGGGTACACTGAAGCTTTCTTT.

Concerning this clonotype: One end of the junction does not line up with germline, which may come from a read error. The CDR3 here is CASSLVGTSSNYGDTF. The CDR3 nucleotides are TGTGCCAGCAGCTTAGTTGGGACATCCTCTAACTATGGCGACACCTTC. The rearrangement joins TRBV7-9 to TRBJ1-2; D is possibly TRBD1 (6 bases). Germline assignment: CDR1 SEHNR and CDR2 FQNEAQ (reference sequence). This CDR3 spans 16 amino acids.

This clonotype was observed at least ten times. This rearrangement joins TRBV6-2 or TRBV6-3 to TRBJ2-7; D gene unclear. Germline V gene data show CDR1 as MNHEY and CDR2 as SVGEGT. V was pared by 5 bases and J by 2 bases, with 10 bases between. The CDR3 is 13 residues long. DNA for the CDR3: TGTGCCAGCAGTCTTGGGGAACCCTACGAGCAGTACTTC. Translating gives CASSLGEPYEQYF.

This chain uses TRBV29-1 with TRBJ1-2, with 7 bases fitting TRBD1. The V segment lost 2 bases and the J segment 3 bases; nucleotides outside the gene matches: 3. Germline V CDR1 and CDR2: SQVTM, ANQGSEA. CDR3 length equals 13 residues. CDR3 in amino acids: CSVERQGYYGYTF. The CDR3 DNA reads TGCAGCGTTGAAAGACAGGGCTACTATGGCTACACCTTC.

In this sample, this clonotype turned up many times. This chain uses TRBV7-9 with TRBJ2-1; the D gene is possibly TRBD2 (5 bases). CDR3 size: 13 residues. The ends were cut back, 5 bases at V and 5 bases at J, with 10 bases in the middle. Germline V gene sequence: CDR1 SEHNR, CDR2 FQNEAQ (reference sequence). CDR3 DNA: TGTGCCAGCAGCGAAGGAGGCAACAATGAGCAGTTCTTC. This translates into CASSEGGNNEQFF.

At least ten counts were recorded for this clonotype. V gene TRBV19 combines with J gene TRBJ1-2, with D possibly matching TRBD1 (5 bases). The germline V gene has CDR1 LNHDA and CDR2 SQIVND (reference sequence). The V end lost 1 base, the J end lost 4 bases, and 7 bases lay between the germline ends. This CDR3 is 13 amino acids long. The CDR3 bases are TGTGCCAGTAGTATAGGACAGCCCTATGGCTACACCTTC. Its translation: CASSIGQPYGYTF.

The genes are TRBV29-1 and TRBJ2-7; 16 bases are a match to TRBD2. V shed 6 bases and J 6 bases; nucleotides not matched to a gene: 5. From germline, CDR1 is SQVTM and CDR2 ANQGSEA. There are 14 residues in the CDR3. CDR3 coding DNA: TGCAGCGTCGGGACTAGCGGGAGGGCCAGCGAGCAGTACTTC. Residues: CSVGTSGRASEQYF.

This clonotype was detected many times. This chain uses TRBV2 with TRBJ1-1; perhaps TRBD1 as D (6 bases). Germline CDR1 is SNHLY and CDR2 is FYNNEI. CDR3 size: 11 residues. The germline V and J ends were trimmed by 8 bases and 5 bases, with 9 bases remaining between them. CDR3 protein: CASGGSTEAFF. The CDR3 DNA is TGTGCCAGCGGGGGCAGTACTGAAGCTTTCTTT.